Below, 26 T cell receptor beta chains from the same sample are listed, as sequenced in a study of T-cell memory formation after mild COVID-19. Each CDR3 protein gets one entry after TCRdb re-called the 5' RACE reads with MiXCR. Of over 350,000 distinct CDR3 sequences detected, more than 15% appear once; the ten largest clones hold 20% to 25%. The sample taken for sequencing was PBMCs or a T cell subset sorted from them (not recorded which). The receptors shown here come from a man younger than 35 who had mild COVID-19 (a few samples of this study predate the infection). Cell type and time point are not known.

CDR3 coding DNA: TGTGCCAGCAGTTCGGCAGGACAAAGCAATCAGCCCCAGCATTTT. Protein sequence: CASSSAGQSNQPQHF. The V call is TRBV6-2 or TRBV6-3, the J call TRBJ1-5, with a tentative D call TRBD1 (5 bases). The CDR3 runs to 15 residues. Germline CDR1 MNHEY, CDR2 SVGEGT. Deletions cut 4 bases from V and 1 base from J, with 11 bases between.

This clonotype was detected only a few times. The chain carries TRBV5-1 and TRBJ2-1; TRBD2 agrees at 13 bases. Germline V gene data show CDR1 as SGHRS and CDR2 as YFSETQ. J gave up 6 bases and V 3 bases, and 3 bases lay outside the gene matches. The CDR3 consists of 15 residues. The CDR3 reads CASSWGLAGTNEQFF. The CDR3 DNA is TGCGCCAGCAGCTGGGGACTAGCGGGGACCAATGAGCAGTTCTTC.

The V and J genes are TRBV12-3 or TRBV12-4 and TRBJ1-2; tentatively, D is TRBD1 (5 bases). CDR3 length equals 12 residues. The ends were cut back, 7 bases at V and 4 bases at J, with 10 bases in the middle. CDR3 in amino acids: CASKGQRYGYTF. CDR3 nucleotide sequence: TGTGCCAGCAAGGGGCAGCGCTATGGCTACACCTTC.

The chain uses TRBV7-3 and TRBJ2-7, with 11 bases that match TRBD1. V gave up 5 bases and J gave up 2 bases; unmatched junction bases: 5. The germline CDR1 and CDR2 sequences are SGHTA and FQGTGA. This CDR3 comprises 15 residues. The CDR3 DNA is TGTGCCAGCAGCGAGGGACAGGGGGTACCCTACGAGCAGTACTTC. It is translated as CASSEGQGVPYEQYF.

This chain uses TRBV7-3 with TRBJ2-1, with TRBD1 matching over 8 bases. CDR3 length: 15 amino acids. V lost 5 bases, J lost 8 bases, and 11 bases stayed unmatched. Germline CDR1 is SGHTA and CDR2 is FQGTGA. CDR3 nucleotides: TGTGCCAGCAGCCCGGGACAGGCCTTACTCGATGAGCAGTTCTTC. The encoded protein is CASSPGQALLDEQFF.

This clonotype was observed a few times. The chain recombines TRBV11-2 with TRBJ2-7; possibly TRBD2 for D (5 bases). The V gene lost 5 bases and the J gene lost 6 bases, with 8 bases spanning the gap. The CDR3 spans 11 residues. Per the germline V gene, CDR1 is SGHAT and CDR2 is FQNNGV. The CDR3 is CASSRGFEQYV. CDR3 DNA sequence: TGTGCCAGCAGCCGGGGATTCGAGCAGTACGTC.

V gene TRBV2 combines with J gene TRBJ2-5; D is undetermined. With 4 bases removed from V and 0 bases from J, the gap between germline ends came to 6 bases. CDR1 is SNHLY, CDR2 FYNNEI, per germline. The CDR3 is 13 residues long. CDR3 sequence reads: CASSVEYQETQYF. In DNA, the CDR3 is TGTGCCAGCAGTGTTGAGTACCAAGAGACCCAGTACTTC.

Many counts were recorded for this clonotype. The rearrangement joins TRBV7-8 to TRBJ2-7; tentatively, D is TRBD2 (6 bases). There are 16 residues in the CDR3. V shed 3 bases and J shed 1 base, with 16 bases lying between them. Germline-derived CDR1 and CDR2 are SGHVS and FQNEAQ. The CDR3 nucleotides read TGTGCCAGCAGCTTGGGGATTTTGGGGGGATCCTACGAGCAGTACGTC. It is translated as CASSLGILGGSYEQYV.

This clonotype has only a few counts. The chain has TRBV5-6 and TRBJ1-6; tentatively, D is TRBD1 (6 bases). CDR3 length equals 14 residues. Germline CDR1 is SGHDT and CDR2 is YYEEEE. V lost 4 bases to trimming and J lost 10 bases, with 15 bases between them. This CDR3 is CASSPGDNNSPLHF. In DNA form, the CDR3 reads TGTGCCAGCAGCCCGGGGGACAACAACTCACCCCTCCACTTT.

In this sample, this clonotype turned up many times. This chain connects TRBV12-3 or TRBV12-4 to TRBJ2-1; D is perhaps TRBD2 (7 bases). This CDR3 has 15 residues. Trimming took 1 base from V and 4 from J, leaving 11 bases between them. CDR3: CASSLGGGRYNEQFF. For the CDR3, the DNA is TGTGCCAGCAGTTTAGGCGGGGGCCGGTACAATGAGCAGTTCTTC.

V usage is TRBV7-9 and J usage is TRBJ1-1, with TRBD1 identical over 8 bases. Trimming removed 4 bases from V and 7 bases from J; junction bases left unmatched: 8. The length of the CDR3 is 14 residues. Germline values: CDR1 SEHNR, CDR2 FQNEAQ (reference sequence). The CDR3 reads CASSSQGGGVEAFF. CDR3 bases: TGTGCCAGCAGCTCACAGGGGGGTGGTGTTGAAGCTTTCTTT.

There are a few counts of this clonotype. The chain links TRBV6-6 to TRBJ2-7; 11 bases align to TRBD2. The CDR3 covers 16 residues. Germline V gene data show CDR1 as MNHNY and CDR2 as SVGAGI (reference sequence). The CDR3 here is CASSDSRTSGGYEQYV. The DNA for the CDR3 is TGTGCCAGCAGTGACTCTCGTACTAGCGGGGGTTACGAGCAGTACGTC.

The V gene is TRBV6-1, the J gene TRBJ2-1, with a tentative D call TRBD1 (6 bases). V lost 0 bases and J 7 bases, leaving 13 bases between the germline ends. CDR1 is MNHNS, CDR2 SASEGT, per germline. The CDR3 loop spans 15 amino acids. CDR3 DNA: TGTGCCAGCAGTGAAGCCGAACAGGGAAGGAATGAGCAGTTCTTC. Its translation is CASSEAEQGRNEQFF.

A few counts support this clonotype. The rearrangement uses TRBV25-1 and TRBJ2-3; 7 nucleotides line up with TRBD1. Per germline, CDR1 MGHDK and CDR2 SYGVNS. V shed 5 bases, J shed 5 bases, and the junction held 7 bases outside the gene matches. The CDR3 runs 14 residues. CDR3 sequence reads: CASSPVSGGDTQYF. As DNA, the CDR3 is TGTGCCAGCAGTCCGGTTTCAGGGGGAGATACGCAGTATTTT.

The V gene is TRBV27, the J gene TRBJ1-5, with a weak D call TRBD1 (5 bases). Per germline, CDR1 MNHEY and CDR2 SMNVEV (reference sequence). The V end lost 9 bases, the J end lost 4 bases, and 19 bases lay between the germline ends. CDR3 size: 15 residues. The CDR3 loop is CASRNGAGSNQPQHF. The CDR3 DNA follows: TGTGCCAGTAGGAACGGGGCAGGGTCTAATCAGCCCCAGCATTTT.

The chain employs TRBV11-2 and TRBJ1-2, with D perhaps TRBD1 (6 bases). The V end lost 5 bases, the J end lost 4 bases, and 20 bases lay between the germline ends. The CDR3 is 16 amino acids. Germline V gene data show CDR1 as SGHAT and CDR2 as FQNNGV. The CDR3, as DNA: TGTGCCAGCAGCCCTTTGCAGGGGACTGGTGTCTATGGCTACACCTTC. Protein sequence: CASSPLQGTGVYGYTF.

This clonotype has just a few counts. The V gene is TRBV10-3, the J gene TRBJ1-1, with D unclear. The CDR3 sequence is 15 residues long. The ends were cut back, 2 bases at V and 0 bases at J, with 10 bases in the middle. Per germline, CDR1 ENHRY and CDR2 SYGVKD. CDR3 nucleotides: TGTGCCATCAGTGAGCAGGTTCTCATGAACACTGAAGCTTTCTTT. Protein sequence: CAISEQVLMNTEAFF.

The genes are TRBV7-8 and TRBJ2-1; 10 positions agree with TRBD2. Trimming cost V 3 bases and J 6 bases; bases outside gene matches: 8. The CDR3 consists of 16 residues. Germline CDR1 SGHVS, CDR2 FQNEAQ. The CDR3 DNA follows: TGTGCCAGCAGCTTCCAGAGCGGGGGGGCAAGCAATGAGCAGTTCTTC. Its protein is CASSFQSGGASNEQFF.

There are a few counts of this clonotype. CDR3 sequence (DNA): TGTGCCACCAGCTCCCGCCCCGTATCTGGGGCCAACGTCCTGACTTTC. This sequence encodes CATSSRPVSGANVLTF. This rearrangement joins TRBV15 to TRBJ2-6; D call uncertain. CDR3 length equals 16 residues. V lost 5 bases, J lost 1 base, and 12 bases lay in between. In germline, CDR1 is LNHNV, CDR2 YYDKDF (reference sequence). The full variable domain, with the rest looked up from reference TRBV15 and TRBJ2-6, is DAMVIQNPRYQVTQFGKPVTLSCSQTLNHNVMYWYQQKSSQAPKLLFHYYDKDFNNEADTPDNFQSRRPNTSFCFLDIRSPGLGDTAMYLCATSSRPVSGANVLTFGAGSRLTVL.

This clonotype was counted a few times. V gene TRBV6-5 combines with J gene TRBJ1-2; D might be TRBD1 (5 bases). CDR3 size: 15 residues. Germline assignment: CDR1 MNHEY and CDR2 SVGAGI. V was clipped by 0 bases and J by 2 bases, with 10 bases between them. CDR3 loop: CASSYSRWGNYGYTF. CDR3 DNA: TGTGCCAGCAGTTACTCGAGATGGGGGAACTATGGCTACACCTTC.

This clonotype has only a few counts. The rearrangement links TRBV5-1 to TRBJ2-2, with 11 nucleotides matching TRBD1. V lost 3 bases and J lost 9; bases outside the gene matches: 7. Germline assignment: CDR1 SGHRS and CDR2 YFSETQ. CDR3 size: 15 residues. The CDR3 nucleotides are TGCGCCAGCAGCTCCCGGACAGGGGGCTCCCGGGAGCTGTTTTTT. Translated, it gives CASSSRTGGSRELFF.

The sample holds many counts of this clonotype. CDR3 protein: CASSLGLGTEAFF. DNA for the CDR3: TGTGCCAGCAGCTTAGGGTTAGGCACTGAAGCTTTCTTT. The rearrangement uses TRBV7-9 and TRBJ1-1; D remains ambiguous. Germline CDR1 SEHNR, CDR2 FQNEAQ (reference sequence). Between the trimmed V and J ends, which lost 1 base and 4 bases, there was a span of 7 bases. The CDR3 has 13 residues.

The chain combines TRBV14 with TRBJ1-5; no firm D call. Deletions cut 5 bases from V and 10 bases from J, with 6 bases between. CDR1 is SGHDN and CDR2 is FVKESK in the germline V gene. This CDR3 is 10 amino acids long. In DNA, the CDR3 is TGTGCCAGCAGCGAGGGCCCCCAGCATTTT. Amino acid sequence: CASSEGPQHF.

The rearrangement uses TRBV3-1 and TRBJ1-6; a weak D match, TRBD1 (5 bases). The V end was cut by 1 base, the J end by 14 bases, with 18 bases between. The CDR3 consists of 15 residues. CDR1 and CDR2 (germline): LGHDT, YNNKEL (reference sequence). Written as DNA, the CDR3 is TGTGCCAGCAGCCAAGCATCCCCGGTATGGGGGTCCCTCCACTTT. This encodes CASSQASPVWGSLHF. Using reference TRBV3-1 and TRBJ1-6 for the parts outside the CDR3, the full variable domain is DTAVSQTPKYLVTQMGNDKSIKCEQNLGHDTMYWYKQDSKKFLKIMFSYNNKELIINETVPNRFSPKSPDKAHLNLHINSLELGDSAVYFCASSQASPVWGSLHFGNGTRLTVT.

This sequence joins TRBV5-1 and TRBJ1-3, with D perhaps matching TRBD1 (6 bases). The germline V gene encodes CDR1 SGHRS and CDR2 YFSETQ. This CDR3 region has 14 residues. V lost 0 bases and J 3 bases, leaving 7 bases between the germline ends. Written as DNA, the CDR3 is TGCGCCAGCAGCTTGGAACAGGGTGGAAACACCATATATTTT. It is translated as CASSLEQGGNTIYF.

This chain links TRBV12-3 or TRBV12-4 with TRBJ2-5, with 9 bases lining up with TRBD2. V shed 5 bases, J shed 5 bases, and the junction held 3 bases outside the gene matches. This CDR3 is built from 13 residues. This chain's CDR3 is CASSILAGETQYF. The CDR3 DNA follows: TGTGCCAGCAGTATTCTAGCGGGGGAGACCCAGTACTTC.